This TCR beta chain emerged from a study of identical twins. This CDR3 region has 17 residues. V was clipped by 6 bases and J by 0 bases, with 17 bases between them. The V gene's germline CDR1 is MNHNS and CDR2 SASEGT. MiXCR, run by TCRdb on the 5' RACE reads, gives a single entry per CDR3 protein. This table holds 500,000 or so distinct CDR3 sequences, roughly an eighth found once. Overall study findings and caveats: Insertions ran lower in abundant cord blood beta clonotypes, though not in memory repertoires.

A note on this clonotype: Its antigen is unknown.

These same records also appear under a second study, on yellow fever vaccine responses in identical twins.

The sequencing sample was made of CD4+ T cells sorted from blood. The rearrangement joins TRBV6-1 to TRBJ2-2; D call uncertain. The TCR originated in a woman younger than 30 in good health. CDR3 residues: CASRQPSGGSNTGELFF. The CDR3 DNA is TGTGCCAGCAGACAACCGAGTGGTGGGTCGAACACCGGGGAGCTGTTTTTT.